This T cell receptor beta chain originates from a study of T-cell reconstitution after alpha-beta-depleted transplantation in children. As concerns this clonotype: This may come from a read error, since a much larger clone is one base off.

Preparation of the TCRbeta library involved a method that used unique molecular identifiers. TCRdb re-analysed the PCR reads in MiXCR, keeping a single row per CDR3 protein. This repertoire shows nearly 200,000 distinct CDR3 sequences, around 5.9% found once; its top ten account for 4.5%. The CDR3 covers 17 residues. Trimming removed 7 bases from V and 5 bases from J; junction bases left unmatched: 12. CDR1 SGHVS and CDR2 FQNEAQ come from the germline V gene. Sequences were derived from PBMCs, sampled before TCRalphabeta/CD19-depleted stem cell transplant. The clonotype was recovered from a girl under three years old with combined immunodeficiency, due to receive a stem cell transplant. This chain connects TRBV7-8 to TRBJ2-3, with TRBD2 matching 13 bases. The CDR3 is CASTQQLAGGPQDTQYF. CDR3 sequence (DNA): TGTGCCAGCACCCAACAACTAGCGGGAGGGCCCCAAGATACGCAGTATTTT.